What follows describes a single T cell receptor beta chain. Its antigen is not yet known. Per-nucleotide qualities are absent, and no much larger clonotype sits a single base away. These data belong to a study of T cell changes during pregnancy in multiple sclerosis (dated by TCRdb to between 2018 and 2020). In the study overall: The study looked at changes in the T cell repertoire across pregnancy in women with multiple sclerosis.

Trimming leaves V shorter by 6 bases and J shorter by 10 bases, with the junction holding 6 bases beyond the gene matches. Taken from cysteine to phenylalanine, the CDR3 has 12 residues. CDR3 DNA only is kept here, 36 bases in frame from base 1. Taken from the germline V gene, the CDR1 and CDR2 loops are MRHNA and SNTAGT. The method behind the library was the immunoSEQ multiplex PCR assay. TCRdb took over this immuneACCESS table, retaining in-frame rearrangements with V and J assigned. Such tables are incomplete; in checked studies, under half of the missing clones stem from an unresolved V gene, and the remainder is unexplained. Present in this sample are approximately 97,000 clones, 75% to 95% of which were seen just once. Around 0.78% of the sample is held by the ten biggest clonotypes.

Sequenced material: peripheral blood, taken in the second trimester of pregnancy. The rearrangement combines TRBV6-4 with TRBJ2-1; 7 bases in the middle match TRBD1. This TCR was recovered from a female donor in good health, enrolled as a control in a pregnancy study. In nucleotide form, the sequence is TGTGCCAGCAGCCGAACAGGGGAAGAGCAGTTCTTC. This encodes CASSRTGEEQFF.